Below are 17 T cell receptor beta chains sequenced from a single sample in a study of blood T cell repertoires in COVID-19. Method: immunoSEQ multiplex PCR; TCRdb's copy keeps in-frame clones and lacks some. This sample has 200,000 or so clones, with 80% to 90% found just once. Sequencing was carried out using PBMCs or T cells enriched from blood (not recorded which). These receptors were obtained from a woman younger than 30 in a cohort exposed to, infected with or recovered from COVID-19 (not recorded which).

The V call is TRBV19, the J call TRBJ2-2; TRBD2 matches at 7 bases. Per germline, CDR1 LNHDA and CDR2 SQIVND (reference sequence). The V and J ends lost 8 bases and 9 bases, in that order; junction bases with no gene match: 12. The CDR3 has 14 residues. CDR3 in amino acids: CASSPGLSVWELFF. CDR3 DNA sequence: TGTGCCAGTTCACCGGGACTATCGGTCTGGGAGCTGTTTTTT.

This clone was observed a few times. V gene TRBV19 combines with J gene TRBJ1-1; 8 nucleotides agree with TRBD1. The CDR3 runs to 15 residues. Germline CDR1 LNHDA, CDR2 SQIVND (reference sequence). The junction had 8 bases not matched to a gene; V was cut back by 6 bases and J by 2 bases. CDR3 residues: CASSVTGQGNTEAFF. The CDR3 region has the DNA TGTGCCAGTAGCGTCACCGGACAGGGAAACACTGAAGCTTTCTTT.

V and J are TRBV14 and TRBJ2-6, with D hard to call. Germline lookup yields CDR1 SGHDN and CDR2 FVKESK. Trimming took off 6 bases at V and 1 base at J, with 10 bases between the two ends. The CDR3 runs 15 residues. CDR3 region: CASSPSSSGANVLTF. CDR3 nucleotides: TGTGCCAGCAGTCCTAGTAGTTCTGGGGCCAACGTCCTGACTTTC.

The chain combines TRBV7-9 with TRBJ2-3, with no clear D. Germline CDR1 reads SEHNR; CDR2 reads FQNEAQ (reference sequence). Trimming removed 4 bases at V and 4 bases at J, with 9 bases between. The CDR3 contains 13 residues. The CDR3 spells CASSSWSADTQYF. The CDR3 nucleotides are TGTGCCAGCAGCTCTTGGAGCGCAGATACGCAGTATTTT.

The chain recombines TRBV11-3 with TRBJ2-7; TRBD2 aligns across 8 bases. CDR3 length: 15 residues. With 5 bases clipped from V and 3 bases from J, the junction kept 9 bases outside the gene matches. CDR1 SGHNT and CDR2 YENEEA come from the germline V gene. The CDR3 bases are TGTGCCAGCAGCGCCTCCGGGACTAGAAACTACGAGCAGTACTTC. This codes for CASSASGTRNYEQYF.

CDR3 loop: CASRRDRVGYGYTF. DNA for the CDR3: TGTGCCAGTAGACGGGACAGGGTTGGCTATGGCTACACCTTC. The chain carries TRBV19 and TRBJ1-2, with 9 bases identical to TRBD1. The ends lost 6 bases at V and 4 bases at J; junction bases unmatched: 6. The CDR3 loop spans 14 amino acids. The germline gives CDR1 LNHDA, CDR2 SQIVND (reference sequence).

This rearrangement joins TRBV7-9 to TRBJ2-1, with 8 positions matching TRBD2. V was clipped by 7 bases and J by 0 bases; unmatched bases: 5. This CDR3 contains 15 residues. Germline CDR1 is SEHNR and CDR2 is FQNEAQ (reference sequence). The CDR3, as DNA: TGTGCCAGCACCCTAGCGGGTAGCTCCTACAATGAGCAGTTCTTC. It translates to CASTLAGSSYNEQFF.

CDR3 DNA: TGTGCCAGCAGCTTAGCCCCGGTGCTAGCGGGTCGCACAGATACGCAGTATTTT. This sequence encodes CASSLAPVLAGRTDTQYF. The rearrangement joins TRBV7-2 to TRBJ2-3, with 8 bases lining up with TRBD2. The V gene end was trimmed by 0 bases and the J gene end by 1 base; junction bases not matched to a gene: 9. CDR3 size: 18 residues. Germline CDR1 reads SGHTA; CDR2 reads FQGNSA.

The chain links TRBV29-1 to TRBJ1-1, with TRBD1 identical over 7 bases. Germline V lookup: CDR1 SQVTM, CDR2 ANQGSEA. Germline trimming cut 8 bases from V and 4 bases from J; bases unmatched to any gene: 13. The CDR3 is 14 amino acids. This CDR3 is CSTLPRGLGTEAFF. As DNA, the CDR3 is TGCAGCACCCTGCCCAGGGGGTTGGGCACTGAAGCTTTCTTT. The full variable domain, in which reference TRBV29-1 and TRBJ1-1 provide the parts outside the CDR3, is SAVISQKPSRDICQRGTSLTIQCQVDSQVTMMFWYRQQPGQSLTLIATANQGSEATYESGFVIDKFPISRPNLTFSTLTVSNMSPEDSSIYLCSTLPRGLGTEAFFGQGTRLTVV.

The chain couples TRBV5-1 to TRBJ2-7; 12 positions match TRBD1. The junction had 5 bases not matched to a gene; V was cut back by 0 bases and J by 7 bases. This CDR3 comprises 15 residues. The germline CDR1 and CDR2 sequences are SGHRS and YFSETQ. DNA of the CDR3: TGCGCCAGCAGCTTGGAGGGACAGGGGGCGGTAGAGCAGTACTTC. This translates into CASSLEGQGAVEQYF.

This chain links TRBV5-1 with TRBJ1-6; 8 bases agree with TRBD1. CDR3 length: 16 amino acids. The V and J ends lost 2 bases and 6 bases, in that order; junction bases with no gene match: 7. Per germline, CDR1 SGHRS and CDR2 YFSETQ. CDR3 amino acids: CASSFATGAPNSPLHF. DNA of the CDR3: TGCGCCAGCAGCTTCGCGACAGGGGCCCCTAATTCACCCCTCCACTTT.

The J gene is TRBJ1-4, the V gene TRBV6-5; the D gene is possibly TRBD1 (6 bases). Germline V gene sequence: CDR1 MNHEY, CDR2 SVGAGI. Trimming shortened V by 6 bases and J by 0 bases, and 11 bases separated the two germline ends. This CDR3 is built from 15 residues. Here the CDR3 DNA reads TGTGCCAGCAGGGGGTGGGGGCCAACTAATGAAAAACTGTTTTTT. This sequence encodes CASRGWGPTNEKLFF.

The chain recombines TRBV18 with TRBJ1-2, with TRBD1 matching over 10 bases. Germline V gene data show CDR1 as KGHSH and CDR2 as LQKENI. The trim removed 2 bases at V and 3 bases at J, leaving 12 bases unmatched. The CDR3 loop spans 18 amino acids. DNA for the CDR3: TGTGCCAGCTCACCAAGGACGGGACAGGGGTATCCCTACTATGGCTACACCTTC. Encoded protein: CASSPRTGQGYPYYGYTF.

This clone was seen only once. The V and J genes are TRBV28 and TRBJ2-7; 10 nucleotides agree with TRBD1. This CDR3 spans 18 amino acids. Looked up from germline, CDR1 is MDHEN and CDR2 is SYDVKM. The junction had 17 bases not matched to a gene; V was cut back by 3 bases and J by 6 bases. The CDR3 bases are TGTGCCAGCAGTTTTAGAGGGACAGGGGCCCCGAGTTTTGTCGAGCAGTACTTC. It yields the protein CASSFRGTGAPSFVEQYF.

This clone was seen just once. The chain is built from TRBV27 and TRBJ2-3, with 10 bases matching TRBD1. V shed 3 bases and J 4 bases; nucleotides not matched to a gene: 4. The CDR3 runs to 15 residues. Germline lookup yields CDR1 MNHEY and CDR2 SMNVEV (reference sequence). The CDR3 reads CASSFTGTGADTQYF. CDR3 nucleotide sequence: TGTGCCAGCAGTTTCACCGGGACAGGGGCAGATACGCAGTATTTT.

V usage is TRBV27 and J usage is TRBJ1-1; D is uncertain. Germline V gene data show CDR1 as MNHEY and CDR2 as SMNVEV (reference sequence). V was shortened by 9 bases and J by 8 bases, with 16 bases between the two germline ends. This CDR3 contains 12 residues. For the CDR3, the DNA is TGTGCCAGTCGGAAAGCGGAAACCGAAGCTTTCTTT. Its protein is CASRKAETEAFF.

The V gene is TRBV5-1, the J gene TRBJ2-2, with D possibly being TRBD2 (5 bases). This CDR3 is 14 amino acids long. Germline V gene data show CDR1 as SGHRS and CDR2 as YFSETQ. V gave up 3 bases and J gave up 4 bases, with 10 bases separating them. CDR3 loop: CASSSGSGTGELFF. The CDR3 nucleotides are TGCGCCAGCAGCTCGGGGTCAGGCACCGGGGAGCTGTTTTTT.